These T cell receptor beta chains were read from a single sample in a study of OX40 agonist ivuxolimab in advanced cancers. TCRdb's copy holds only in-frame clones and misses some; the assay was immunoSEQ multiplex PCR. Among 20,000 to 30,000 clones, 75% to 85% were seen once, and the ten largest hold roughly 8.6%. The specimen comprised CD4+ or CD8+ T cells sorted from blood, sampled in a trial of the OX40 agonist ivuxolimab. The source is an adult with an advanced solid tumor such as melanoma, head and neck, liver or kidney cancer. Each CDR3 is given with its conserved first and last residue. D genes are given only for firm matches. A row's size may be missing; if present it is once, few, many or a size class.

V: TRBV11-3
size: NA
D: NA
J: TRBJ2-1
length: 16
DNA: TGTGCCAGCAGCCTCTTGGGGGACTCACTTGACAATGAGCAGTTCTTC
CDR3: CASSLLGDSLDNEQFF

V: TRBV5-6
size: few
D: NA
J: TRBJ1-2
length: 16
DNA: TGTGCCAGCAGCTTAACGTACACAGACCATAACTATGGCTACACCTTC
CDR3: CASSLTYTDHNYGYTF

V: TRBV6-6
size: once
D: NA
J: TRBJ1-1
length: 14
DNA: TGTGCCAGCACCAACTTACAGGATCCATCTGAAGCTTTCTTT
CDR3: CASTNLQDPSEAFF

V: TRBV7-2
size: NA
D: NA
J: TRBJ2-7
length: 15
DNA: TGTGCCAGCAGCTTACACGGGAGCATTTCCTACGAGCAGTACTTC
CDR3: CASSLHGSISYEQYF

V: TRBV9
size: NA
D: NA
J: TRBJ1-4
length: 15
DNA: TGTGCCAGCAGCGTAGAGGGAACAACTAATGAAAAACTGTTTTTT
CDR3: CASSVEGTTNEKLFF

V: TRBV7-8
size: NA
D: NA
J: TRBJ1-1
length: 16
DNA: TGTGCCAGCAGCGACAGACAAACAGCTACGAACACTGAAGCTTTCTTT
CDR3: CASSDRQTATNTEAFF

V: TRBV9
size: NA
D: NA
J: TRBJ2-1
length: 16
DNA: TGTGCCAGCAGCGTAGCCACAGGGCTGGTCTACAATGAGCAGTTCTTC
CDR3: CASSVATGLVYNEQFF

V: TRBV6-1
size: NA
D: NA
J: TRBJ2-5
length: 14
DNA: TGTGCCAGCAGTGAATTCCAGGGGTTCGAGACCCAGTACTTC
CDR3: CASSEFQGFETQYF

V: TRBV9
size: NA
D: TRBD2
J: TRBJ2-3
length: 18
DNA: TGCGCCAGCAGCCCTCGGGGGGGACTAGCGGGGGACACAGATACGCAGTATTTT
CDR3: CASSPRGGLAGDTDTQYF

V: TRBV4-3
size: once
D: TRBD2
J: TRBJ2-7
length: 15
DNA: TGCGCCAGCAGCCCCGGGACTAGCGGTATCTACGAGCAGTACTTC
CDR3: CASSPGTSGIYEQYF

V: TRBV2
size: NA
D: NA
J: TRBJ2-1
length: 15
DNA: TGTGCCAGCAGACCCGGGACTTGGGTTATAGGTGAGCAGTTCTTC
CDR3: CASRPGTWVIGEQFF

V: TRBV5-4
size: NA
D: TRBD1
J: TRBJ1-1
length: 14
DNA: TGTGCCAGCAGCCTGGGACAGGGAAAGACTGAAGCTTTCTTT
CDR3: CASSLGQGKTEAFF

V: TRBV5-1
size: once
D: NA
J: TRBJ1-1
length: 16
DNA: TGCGCCAGCAGCTTGAGGGCGGGCGGAATGAACACTGAAGCTTTCTTT
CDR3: CASSLRAGGMNTEAFF

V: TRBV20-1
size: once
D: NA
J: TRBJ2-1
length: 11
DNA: TGCAGTGCTACCTATTACAATGAGCAGTTCTTC
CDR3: CSATYYNEQFF

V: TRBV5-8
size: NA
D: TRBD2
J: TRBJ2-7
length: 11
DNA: TGTGCCAGCAGGGAGAGCGGGGGACCGTACTTC
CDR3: CASRESGGPYF

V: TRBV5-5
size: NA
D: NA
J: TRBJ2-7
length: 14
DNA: TGTGCCAGCAGCCAGGGGACTTTCCCCTACGAGCAGTACTTC
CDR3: CASSQGTFPYEQYF

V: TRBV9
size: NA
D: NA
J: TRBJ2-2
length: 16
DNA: TGTGCCAGCAGCGTAGGACTCCTCGCGAACACCGGGGAGCTGTTTTTT
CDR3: CASSVGLLANTGELFF

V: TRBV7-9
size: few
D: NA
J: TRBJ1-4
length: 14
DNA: TGTGCCAGCAGCTTGTACACAACTAATGAAAAACTGTTTTTT
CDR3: CASSLYTTNEKLFF

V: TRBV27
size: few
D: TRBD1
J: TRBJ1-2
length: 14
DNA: TGTGCCAGCAGTTTATCAGGGGGCGTGTATGGCTACACCTTC
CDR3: CASSLSGGVYGYTF

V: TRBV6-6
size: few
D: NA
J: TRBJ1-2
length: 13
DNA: TGTGCCAGCAGTTACTCAACGGGTTATGGCTACACCTTC
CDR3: CASSYSTGYGYTF

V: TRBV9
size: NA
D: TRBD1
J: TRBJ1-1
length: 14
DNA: TGTGCCAGCAGCGAGGGACAGAGGAACACTGAAGCTTTCTTT
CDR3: CASSEGQRNTEAFF

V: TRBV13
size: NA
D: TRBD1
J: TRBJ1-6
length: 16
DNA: TGTGCCAGCAGCTGGGGGATGGACAGGATTAATTCACCCCTCCACTTT
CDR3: CASSWGMDRINSPLHF

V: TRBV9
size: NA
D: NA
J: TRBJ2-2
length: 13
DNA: TGTGCCAGCGGGGGCAGAAGAACCGGGGAGCTGTTTTTT
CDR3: CASGGRRTGELFF

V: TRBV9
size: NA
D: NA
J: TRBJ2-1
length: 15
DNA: TGTGCCAGCAGCGCCTCCGGGACACCTAACAATGAGCAGTTCTTC
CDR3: CASSASGTPNNEQFF

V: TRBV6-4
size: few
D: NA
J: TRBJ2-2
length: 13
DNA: TGTGCCAGCAGTGACGGAGACACCGGGGAGCTGTTTTTT
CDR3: CASSDGDTGELFF

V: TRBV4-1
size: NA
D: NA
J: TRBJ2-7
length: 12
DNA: TGCGCCAGCAGCCAAGAAGGCTACGAGCAGTACTTC
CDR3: CASSQEGYEQYF

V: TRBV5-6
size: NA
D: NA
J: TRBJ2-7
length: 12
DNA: TGTGCCAGCAGCTTGGAGGACTACGAGCAGTACTTC
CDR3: CASSLEDYEQYF

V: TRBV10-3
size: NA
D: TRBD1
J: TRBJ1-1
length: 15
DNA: TGTGCCATCAGTGAAGGGACAGGGTCACACACTGAAGCTTTCTTT
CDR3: CAISEGTGSHTEAFF

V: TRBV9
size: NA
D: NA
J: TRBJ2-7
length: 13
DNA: TGTGCCAGCAGCGAACAGGGATCCCACGAGCAGTACTTC
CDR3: CASSEQGSHEQYF

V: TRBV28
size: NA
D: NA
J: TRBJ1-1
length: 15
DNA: TGTGCCAGCAGTTTAATGGGGGAGGGTACAACTGAAGCTTTCTTT
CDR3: CASSLMGEGTTEAFF

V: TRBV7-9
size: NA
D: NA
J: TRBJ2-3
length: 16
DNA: TGTGCCAGCAGCTTACTTACAAGCTCTAGCACAGATACGCAGTATTTT
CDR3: CASSLLTSSSTDTQYF

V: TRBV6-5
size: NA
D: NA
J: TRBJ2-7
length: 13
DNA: TGTGCCAGCAGTTACGTCCGGACCTACGAGCAGTACTTC
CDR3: CASSYVRTYEQYF

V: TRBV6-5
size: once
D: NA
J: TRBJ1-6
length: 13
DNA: TGTGCCAGCAGTTACGGAACCCCCCCACCCCTCCACTTT
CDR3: CASSYGTPPPLHF

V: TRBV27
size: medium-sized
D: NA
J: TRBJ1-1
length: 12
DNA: TGTGCCAGCAGAGTAGGGAACGCTGAAGCTTTCTTT
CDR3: CASRVGNAEAFF

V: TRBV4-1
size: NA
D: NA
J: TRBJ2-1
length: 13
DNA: TGCGCCAGCAGCCTCGGGGGTATCAATGAGCAGTTCTTC
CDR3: CASSLGGINEQFF

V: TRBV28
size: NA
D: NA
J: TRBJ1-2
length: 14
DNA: TGTGCCAGCAGTTTATTTCGTGCCTCCTGGGGTCAGAACTTC
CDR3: CASSLFRASWGQNF

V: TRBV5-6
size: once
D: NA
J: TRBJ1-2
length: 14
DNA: TGTGCCAGCAGCTTGGGCGGGTCTAACTATGGCTACACCTTC
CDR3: CASSLGGSNYGYTF

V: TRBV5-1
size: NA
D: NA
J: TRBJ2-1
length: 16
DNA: TGCGCCAGCAGCATGACTAGTCTGGCGGCCTACAATGAGCAGTTCTTC
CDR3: CASSMTSLAAYNEQFF

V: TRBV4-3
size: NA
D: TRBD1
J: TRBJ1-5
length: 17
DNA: TGCGCCAGCAGCCAAGATTCCACGGGACAGGGACGCCAGCCCCAGCATTTT
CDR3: CASSQDSTGQGRQPQHF

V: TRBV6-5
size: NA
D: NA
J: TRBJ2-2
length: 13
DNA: TGTGCCAGCAAAGGTCCGAACACCGGGGAGCTGTTTTTT
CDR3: CASKGPNTGELFF

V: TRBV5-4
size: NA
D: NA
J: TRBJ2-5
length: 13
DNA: TGTGCCAGCAGCTACCATAACCAAGAGACCCAGTACTTC
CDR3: CASSYHNQETQYF

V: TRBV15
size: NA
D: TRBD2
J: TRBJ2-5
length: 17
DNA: TGTGCCACCAGAGGGACTAGCGGGGGGCCGAGGAGGGAGACCCAGTACTTC
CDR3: CATRGTSGGPRRETQYF

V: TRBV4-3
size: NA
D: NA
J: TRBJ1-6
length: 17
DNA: TGCGCCAGCAGCCAAGAGCGTTGGCACTCCTATAATTCACCCCTCCACTTT
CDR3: CASSQERWHSYNSPLHF

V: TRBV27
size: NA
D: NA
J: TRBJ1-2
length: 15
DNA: TGTGCCAGCAGTTTACTACCCATCAGACCAGATGGCTACACCTTC
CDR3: CASSLLPIRPDGYTF

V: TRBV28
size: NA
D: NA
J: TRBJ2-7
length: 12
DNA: TGTGCCAGCAGTTTTGACGGCTACGAGCAGTACTTC
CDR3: CASSFDGYEQYF

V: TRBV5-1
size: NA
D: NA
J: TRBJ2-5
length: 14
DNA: TGCGCCAGCACCCTTGGTGGGGGGAAGGAGACCCAGTACTTC
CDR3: CASTLGGGKETQYF

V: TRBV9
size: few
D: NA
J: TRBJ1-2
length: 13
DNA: TGTGCCAGCAGCGTTGGTCACGACTATGGCTACACCTTC
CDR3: CASSVGHDYGYTF

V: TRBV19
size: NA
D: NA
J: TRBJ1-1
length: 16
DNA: TGTGCCAGTAGTATAAAGACGGGACATATGAACACTGAAGCTTTCTTT
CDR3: CASSIKTGHMNTEAFF